This T cell receptor (beta chain) is drawn from a study of T-cell reconstitution after alpha-beta-depleted transplantation in children. Whole-study findings and limits: After transplant, at about two months, alpha-beta T cells were reportedly derived from several hundred expanded graft clones.

On this clonotype itself: The antigen remains unidentified.

Using unique molecular identifiers, the investigators prepared the TCRbeta library. TCRdb re-called the PCR reads through MiXCR, storing one row per CDR3 protein. Of approximately 82,000 distinct CDR3 sequences in the sample, 15% were seen once. This TCR was sampled from a male patient between 2 and 9 years old who had a stem cell transplant for acute lymphoblastic leukemia, so the T cells may come from the graft donor. Sequencing was performed on PBMCs, mostly from graft donor cells, taken 180 days after TCRalphabeta/CD19-depleted stem cell transplant.

The CDR3 sequence: CATSERQGTQPQHF. The CDR3 coding sequence is TGTGCCACCAGTGAACGACAGGGCACTCAGCCCCAGCATTTT. The V call is TRBV24-1, the J call TRBJ1-5; TRBD1 aligns across 7 bases. Trimming removed 4 bases from V and 6 bases from J; junction bases left unmatched: 5. CDR3 length: 14 amino acids. Per germline, CDR1 KGHDR and CDR2 SFDVKD.